The 30 T cell receptor beta chains listed next were all sequenced from one sample in a study of shared clonotypes between healthy human individuals. Sequenced by immunoSEQ multiplex PCR; TCRdb stores in-frame clones only, minus some. Of around 2.5 million clones in the sample, 93% were seen once. The sequenced sample consisted of naive CD4+ T cells from PBMCs. The sample's subset: CD45RA+ positively selected. All receptors come from a man between 18 and 35 years old in good health. Some clones in this sample may be carry-over from other donors' samples.

Of note for this clone: The sample contains more than one DNA sequence encoding this CDR3. V is TRBV29-1 and J is TRBJ2-4; no definite D call. Germline V CDR1 and CDR2: SQVTM, ANQGSEA. V lost 6 bases and J lost 0, with 9 bases in between. The CDR3 is 13 amino acids. The CDR3 DNA reads TGCAGCGTGGGCGGTCTAGCCAAAAACATTCAGTACTTC. It translates to CSVGGLAKNIQYF.

This rearrangement joins TRBV25-1 to TRBJ1-6; D may be TRBD1 (5 bases). Germline V lookup: CDR1 MGHDK, CDR2 SYGVNS. Trimming stripped 6 bases from V and 8 bases from J, with 11 bases between. The CDR3 loop spans 13 amino acids. CDR3 region: CASRGQTDSPLHF. The CDR3 coding sequence is TGTGCCAGCAGGGGGCAGACAGATTCACCCCTCCACTTT.

Here the CDR3 reads CASSPTGGGGNEKLFF. The CDR3 bases are TGTGCCAGCAGCCCCACAGGGGGCGGGGGTAATGAAAAACTGTTTTTT. The genes are TRBV5-4 and TRBJ1-4; TRBD1 aligns across 9 bases. The V gene's germline CDR1 is SGHNT and CDR2 YYREEE (reference sequence). The CDR3 loop spans 16 amino acids. Germline trimming cut 4 bases from V and 4 bases from J; bases unmatched to any gene: 8.

The rearrangement uses TRBV7-3 and TRBJ2-1, with 7 bases aligning to TRBD2. The V gene end was trimmed by 5 bases and the J gene end by 0 bases; junction bases not matched to a gene: 7. There are 16 residues in the CDR3. Per germline, CDR1 SGHTA and CDR2 FQGTGA. The CDR3 DNA reads as TGTGCCAGCAGCCGTGGCGGCGGGAGCTCCTACAATGAGCAGTTCTTC. Its translation: CASSRGGGSSYNEQFF.

This clone was seen once. The chain employs TRBV5-6 and TRBJ2-7, with a tentative D call TRBD1 (6 bases). CDR1 is SGHDT, CDR2 YYEEEE, per germline. The CDR3 length is 13 residues. V was shortened by 4 bases and J by 2 bases, with 10 bases between the two germline ends. The CDR3: CASSNGDTYEQYF. The DNA for the CDR3 is TGTGCCAGCAGCAATGGGGACACCTACGAGCAGTACTTC.

This chain joins TRBV10-3 and TRBJ1-2; the D gene is possibly TRBD1 (5 bases). Trimming shortened V by 9 bases and J by 5 bases, and 22 bases separated the two germline ends. The CDR3 spans 15 residues. Germline CDR1 is ENHRY and CDR2 is SYGVKD. In DNA, the CDR3 is TGTGCCATACTCCGGGGCGCCGATCAAAGGTATGGCTACACCTTC. Protein sequence: CAILRGADQRYGYTF.

This sequence joins TRBV29-1 and TRBJ2-7; D gene unclear. The CDR3 sequence is 11 residues long. V was shortened by 4 bases and J by 2 bases, with 6 bases between the two germline ends. Per germline, CDR1 SQVTM and CDR2 ANQGSEA. This chain's CDR3 is CSVATTYEQYF. In nucleotides, the CDR3 is TGCAGCGTTGCAACTACCTACGAGCAGTACTTC.

V is TRBV7-2 and J is TRBJ2-7; TRBD2 aligns across 13 bases. The V and J ends lost 7 bases and 1 base, in that order; junction bases with no gene match: 4. CDR1 and CDR2 from the germline V gene are SGHTA and FQGNSA. CDR3 size: 15 residues. The CDR3 sequence: CASNLTSGGSYEQYF. In DNA, the CDR3 is TGTGCCAGCAACCTGACTAGCGGGGGGTCCTACGAGCAGTACTTC.

Worth noting for this clone: At the DNA level, this CDR3 is encoded by other sequences in the same sample as well. The gene calls are TRBV5-1 and TRBJ1-5, with 9 bases that match TRBD1. V trimming: 3 bases; J trimming: 6 bases; junction bases outside the gene matches: 4. Germline CDR1 SGHRS, CDR2 YFSETQ. The CDR3 has 14 residues. CDR3 bases: TGCGCCAGCAGCTCCGGACAGGGGAGTCAGCCCCAGCATTTT. Its translation is CASSSGQGSQPQHF.

The gene calls are TRBV19 and TRBJ1-5, with D uncertain. The CDR3 contains 14 residues. Germline CDR1 is LNHDA and CDR2 is SQIVND (reference sequence). Trimming took 9 bases from V and 0 from J, leaving 12 bases between them. CDR3: CARTDWDSNQPQHF. In DNA, the CDR3 is TGTGCCAGGACGGACTGGGATAGCAATCAGCCCCAGCATTTT.

This chain connects TRBV5-1 to TRBJ2-7, with 12 bases identical to TRBD2. J gave up 0 bases and V 0 bases, and 4 bases lay outside the gene matches. The CDR3 length is 17 residues. Germline V gene lookup returns CDR1 SGHRS and CDR2 YFSETQ. In DNA form, the CDR3 reads TGCGCCAGCAGCTTGGACATGACTAGCGGGAGCTCCTACGAGCAGTACTTC. Translating it yields CASSLDMTSGSSYEQYF. Full variable domain (missing parts from reference TRBV5-1 and TRBJ2-7): KAGVTQTPRYLIKTRGQQVTLSCSPISGHRSVSWYQQTPGQGLQFLFEYFSETQRNKGNFPGRFSGRQFSNSRSEMNVSTLELGDSALYLCASSLDMTSGSSYEQYFGPGTRLTVT.

This chain connects TRBV5-1 to TRBJ1-1, with D possibly being TRBD1 (5 bases). CDR1 is SGHRS, CDR2 YFSETQ, per germline. The CDR3 length is 12 residues. V was trimmed by 3 bases and J by 10 bases, leaving 13 bases between them. Here the CDR3 reads CASSSGGVRAFF. CDR3 coding DNA: TGCGCCAGCAGCTCCGGAGGGGTACGAGCTTTCTTT.

V and J are TRBV28 and TRBJ1-4; tentative D call: TRBD1 (6 bases). Germline CDR1 is MDHEN and CDR2 is SYDVKM. V was shortened by 5 bases and J by 3 bases, with 10 bases between the two germline ends. The CDR3 has 14 residues. CDR3 sequence reads: CASSLRQANEKLFF. The CDR3 DNA follows: TGTGCCAGCAGTCTCAGACAGGCTAATGAAAAACTGTTTTTT.

The chain employs TRBV19 and TRBJ2-7; 11 bases agree with TRBD1. The V gene end was trimmed by 11 bases and the J gene end by 6 bases; junction bases not matched to a gene: 3. Per germline, CDR1 LNHDA and CDR2 SQIVND (reference sequence). The CDR3 length is 11 residues. The CDR3 DNA reads TGTGCCGGACAGGGGGCCGGCGAGCAGTACTTC. This gives the protein CAGQGAGEQYF. The variable domain in full, completed from reference TRBV19 and TRBJ2-7, reads DGGITQSPKYLFRKEGQNVTLSCEQNLNHDAMYWYRQDPGQGLRLIYYSQIVNDFQKGDIAEGYSVSREKKESFPLTVTSAQKNPTAFYLCAGQGAGEQYFGPGTRLTVT.

This chain connects TRBV5-8 to TRBJ2-3; 9 nucleotides agree with TRBD2. Looked up from germline, CDR1 is SGHTS and CDR2 is YDEGEE. V trimming: 1 base; J trimming: 3 bases; junction bases outside the gene matches: 9. This CDR3 contains 17 residues. CDR3 residues: CASSLLTRLAGTDTQYF. The CDR3 DNA is TGTGCCAGCAGCTTGTTGACGCGGCTAGCGGGAACAGATACGCAGTATTTT.

CDR3 coding DNA: TGTGCCAGCCTCCCACGGCAGGGTCAAGGTCAGCCCCAGCATTTT. This translates into CASLPRQGQGQPQHF. The rearrangement joins TRBV28 to TRBJ1-5; D is possibly TRBD1 (5 bases). CDR3 length equals 15 residues. V lost 8 bases, J lost 6 bases, and 20 bases lay in between. Germline assignment: CDR1 MDHEN and CDR2 SYDVKM.

The gene calls are TRBV18 and TRBJ2-2; the D gene is possibly TRBD1 (5 bases). Germline loops: CDR1 KGHSH, CDR2 LQKENI. Trimming left V 8 bases short and J 0 bases short, with 10 bases between. This CDR3 spans 14 amino acids. The CDR3 loop reads CASGADSNTGELFF. The DNA of the CDR3 is TGTGCCAGCGGGGCAGATTCGAACACCGGGGAGCTGTTTTTT.

This clone has a handful of counts. The chain recombines TRBV5-5 with TRBJ2-7; TRBD1 is a possible D gene (6 bases). Trimming shortened V by 1 base and J by 5 bases, and 7 bases separated the two germline ends. The germline gives CDR1 SGHKS, CDR2 YYEKEE (reference sequence). CDR3 length: 12 amino acids. For the CDR3, the DNA is TGTGCCAGCAGCTTGCACAGGGACGAGCAGTACTTC. Translation: CASSLHRDEQYF.

V and J are TRBV18 and TRBJ1-6; a weak D match, TRBD1 (6 bases). The CDR3 has 19 residues. Germline-derived CDR1 and CDR2 are KGHSH and LQKENI. The V and J ends lost 3 bases and 10 bases respectively, with 28 bases between them. CDR3 in DNA: TGTGCCAGCTCACCGATGGTTACAGGGAGTTGGTCCGAGGGATCACCCCTCCACTTT. This sequence encodes CASSPMVTGSWSEGSPLHF.

The rearrangement links TRBV27 to TRBJ2-7; 8 nucleotides align to TRBD1. The length of the CDR3 is 16 residues. Germline V gene sequence: CDR1 MNHEY, CDR2 SMNVEV (reference sequence). The ends lost 5 bases at V and 0 bases at J; junction bases unmatched: 9. The CDR3 nucleotides read TGTGCCAGCAGTCCCCTGAGACAGGGGTCCTCCTACGAGCAGTACTTC. Its protein is CASSPLRQGSSYEQYF.

This clone was recorded only once. The chain carries TRBV27 and TRBJ1-4; the match to TRBD1 covers 7 bases. The length of the CDR3 is 16 residues. Per germline, CDR1 MNHEY and CDR2 SMNVEV (reference sequence). V dropped 3 bases and J dropped 11; count of bases not matched to a gene: 15. DNA of the CDR3: TGTGCCAGCAGTTTTCTACCCGGACAGGCGTCTACCAAACTGTTTTTT. Translation: CASSFLPGQASTKLFF.

This rearrangement joins TRBV4-3 to TRBJ1-3; D is perhaps TRBD1 (5 bases). Looked up from germline, CDR1 is LGHNA and CDR2 is YSLEER. The CDR3 totals 17 residues. V shed 4 bases and J shed 0 bases, with 16 bases lying between them. This chain's CDR3 is CASSLSPTGSSGNTIYF. CDR3 bases: TGCGCCAGCAGCCTGTCCCCAACAGGATCCTCTGGAAACACCATATATTTT.

The CDR3 sequence: CASSSRTGEYGYTF. Written as DNA, the CDR3 is TGTGCCAGCAGTTCAAGGACAGGGGAGTATGGCTACACCTTC. V usage is TRBV27 and J usage is TRBJ1-2, with 9 bases lining up with TRBD1. The CDR3 has 14 amino acids. V lost 4 bases, J lost 5 bases, and 5 bases stayed unmatched. The V gene's germline CDR1 is MNHEY and CDR2 SMNVEV (reference sequence).

The CDR3 nucleotides are TGTGCCAGCAGTGATTGGATCCTGACCACTGAAGCTTTCTTT. Translation gives CASSDWILTTEAFF. The chain carries TRBV6-1 and TRBJ1-1; D not certain. Trimming pared 3 bases from V and 4 bases from J, leaving 12 bases between. This CDR3 has 14 amino acids. The germline V gene encodes CDR1 MNHNS and CDR2 SASEGT.

J is TRBJ1-2 and V is TRBV29-1; D is unresolved. Deletions cut 3 bases from V and 5 bases from J, with 7 bases between. Germline lookup yields CDR1 SQVTM and CDR2 ANQGSEA. CDR3 length equals 11 residues. CDR3 nucleotide sequence: TGCAGCGTTGAGTTGGGATATGGCTACACCTTC. It translates to CSVELGYGYTF.

This chain links TRBV6-5 with TRBJ1-1; no reliable D call. Germline CDR1 reads MNHEY; CDR2 reads SVGAGI. Trimming pared 0 bases from V and 8 bases from J, leaving 16 bases between. The CDR3 runs to 15 residues. The CDR3 is CASSYSVREVGEAFF. Written as DNA, the CDR3 is TGTGCCAGCAGTTACTCGGTAAGGGAAGTCGGGGAAGCTTTCTTT.

V and J are TRBV2 and TRBJ2-1; TRBD2 aligns across 9 bases. Looked up from germline, CDR1 is SNHLY and CDR2 is FYNNEI. This CDR3 region has 13 residues. V was clipped by 8 bases and J by 8 bases; unmatched bases: 7. The CDR3 sequence is CASVIAGDHEQFF. The CDR3, as DNA: TGTGCCAGCGTGATAGCGGGAGATCATGAGCAGTTCTTC.

The rearrangement joins TRBV25-1 to TRBJ2-5; 8 nucleotides align to TRBD2. V trimming: 1 base; J trimming: 3 bases; junction bases outside the gene matches: 1. This CDR3 is built from 14 residues. Germline V gene sequence: CDR1 MGHDK, CDR2 SYGVNS. CDR3 sequence: CASSESGGKETQYF. The CDR3 nucleotides read TGTGCCAGCAGTGAATCGGGGGGGAAAGAGACCCAGTACTTC. The entire variable domain, with the rest obtained from reference TRBV25-1 and TRBJ2-5, is as follows: EADIYQTPRYLVIGTGKKITLECSQTMGHDKMYWYQQDPGMELHLIHYSYGVNSTEKGDLSSESTVSRIRTEHFPLTLESARPSHTSQYLCASSESGGKETQYFGPGTRLLVL.

The chain uses TRBV5-1 and TRBJ2-3; 8 positions match TRBD2. Per the germline V gene, CDR1 is SGHRS and CDR2 is YFSETQ. The CDR3 spans 15 residues. The junction had 2 bases not matched to a gene; V was cut back by 2 bases and J by 0 bases. CDR3 sequence reads: CASSFPSGSTDTQYF. The CDR3 bases are TGCGCCAGCAGCTTCCCTAGCGGGAGCACAGATACGCAGTATTTT.

V gene TRBV6-5 combines with J gene TRBJ2-7; D not certain. This CDR3 is built from 15 residues. V lost 0 bases and J 2 bases, leaving 11 bases between the germline ends. From germline, CDR1 is MNHEY and CDR2 SVGAGI. Here the CDR3 reads CASSYSPAPTYEQYF. DNA for the CDR3: TGTGCCAGCAGTTACTCTCCAGCGCCTACCTACGAGCAGTACTTC.